The 15 T cell receptor beta chains below come from one sample, sequenced in a study of beta chain features in type 1 diabetes. Expressed TCRB transcripts got sequenced, as all isolated RNA was reverse transcribed. Produced via immunoSEQ multiplex PCR; TCRdb's table is partial and in-frame only. Of fewer than 900,000 clones in the sample, roughly 15% were seen once. Sequenced material: naive CD4+ T cells from blood. All receptors derive from a young woman in good health.

The rearrangement links TRBV18 to TRBJ1-1; possible D gene TRBD1, 5 bases. V was trimmed by 6 bases and J by 4 bases, leaving 21 bases between them. This CDR3 is 16 amino acids long. In germline, CDR1 is KGHSH, CDR2 LQKENI. CDR3 region: CASSPARGRGTTEAFF. Here the CDR3 DNA reads TGTGCCAGCTCCCCAGCAAGGGGACGAGGTACCACTGAAGCTTTCTTT.

The chain combines TRBV6-5 with TRBJ2-3; D not resolved. Trimming took off 4 bases at V and 6 bases at J, with 8 bases between the two ends. Germline lookup yields CDR1 MNHEY and CDR2 SVGAGI. This CDR3 has 12 residues. The CDR3 sequence is CASSSRRDTQYF. The CDR3, as DNA: TGTGCCAGCAGTTCCCGACGCGATACGCAGTATTTT.

The chain couples TRBV6-1 to TRBJ2-1; 10 positions match TRBD1. CDR1 MNHNS and CDR2 SASEGT come from the germline V gene. With 10 bases clipped from V and 4 bases from J, the junction kept 7 bases outside the gene matches. This CDR3 is 14 amino acids long. CDR3 coding DNA: TGTGCCACCGACCCGGGACAGGGGTACAATGAGCAGTTCTTC. Its protein is CATDPGQGYNEQFF.

Concerning this clone itself: This could be a read error, since a much larger clone is one nucleotide away. The chain carries TRBV7-3 and TRBJ2-7; D gene ambiguous. The V gene's germline CDR1 is SGHTA and CDR2 FQGTGA. With 0 bases removed from V and 3 bases from J, the gap between germline ends came to 0 bases. This CDR3 spans 11 amino acids. The CDR3 DNA reads TGTGCCAGCAGCTTAACCTACGAGCAGTACTTC. Its translation: CASSLTYEQYF.

The chain has TRBV4-3 and TRBJ2-7; weak D call: TRBD1 (7 bases). Germline CDR1 reads LGHNA; CDR2 reads YSLEER. This CDR3 is 18 amino acids long. V lost 0 bases to trimming and J lost 3 bases, with 21 bases between them. The CDR3 region is CASSQDLIYRGGIYEQYF. Here the CDR3 DNA reads TGCGCCAGCAGCCAAGACCTGATATACAGGGGAGGCATCTACGAGCAGTACTTC.

This clone was seen only a few times. This specimen includes other DNA sequences encoding the same CDR3. CDR3 sequence: CASSQAGTGANVLTF. Written as DNA, the CDR3 is TGCGCCAGCAGCCAAGCCGGAACTGGGGCCAACGTCCTGACTTTC. The genes are TRBV4-3 and TRBJ2-6; no clear D gene. The germline gives CDR1 LGHNA, CDR2 YSLEER. The CDR3 consists of 15 residues. V gave up 1 base and J gave up 2 bases, with 6 bases separating them.

The genes are TRBV5-4 and TRBJ2-1; 9 bases line up with TRBD2. The CDR3 extends over 17 amino acids. The junction had 12 bases not matched to a gene; V was cut back by 4 bases and J by 4 bases. In germline, CDR1 is SGHNT, CDR2 YYREEE (reference sequence). CDR3 loop: CASSRTTGLASYNEQFF. The CDR3 DNA sequence: TGTGCCAGCAGCCGGACCACGGGACTAGCCTCGTACAATGAGCAGTTCTTC.

This clone appeared a few times. As DNA, the CDR3 is TGTGCCAGCAGCGAGGGACTAGCGGGAGTCAAAAACATTCAGTACTTC. Translated, it gives CASSEGLAGVKNIQYF. V usage is TRBV7-9 and J usage is TRBJ2-4; 14 bases align to TRBD2. Germline CDR1 and CDR2: SEHNR and FQNEAQ (reference sequence). V lost 5 bases to trimming and J lost 3 bases; unmatched junction nucleotides: 3. This CDR3 has 16 residues.

This clone was observed a few times. The rearrangement links TRBV7-3 to TRBJ2-1; the D gene is possibly TRBD2 (6 bases). CDR1 SGHTA and CDR2 FQGTGA come from the germline V gene. The CDR3 extends over 17 amino acids. Between the trimmed V and J ends, which lost 3 bases and 0 bases, there was a span of 15 bases. CDR3 sequence: CASSFFRGGNSYNEQFF. CDR3 DNA sequence: TGTGCCAGCAGCTTCTTCCGCGGCGGGAACTCCTACAATGAGCAGTTCTTC. The entire variable domain, with the rest obtained from reference TRBV7-3 and TRBJ2-1, is as follows: GAGVSQTPSNKVTEKGKYVELRCDPISGHTALYWYRQSLGQGPEFLIYFQGTGAADDSGLPNDRFFAVRPEGSVSTLKIQRTERGDSAVYLCASSFFRGGNSYNEQFFGPGTRLTVL.

CDR3 in DNA: TGTGCCAGCAGTCGGGACAGGGCAGCCAAAAACATTCAGTACTTC. Its translation: CASSRDRAAKNIQYF. The rearrangement links TRBV2 to TRBJ2-4, with 9 bases lining up with TRBD1. The CDR3 runs 15 residues. V lost 5 bases and J lost 0; bases outside the gene matches: 2. Per germline, CDR1 SNHLY and CDR2 FYNNEI.

The chain is built from TRBV2 and TRBJ2-7; 8 nucleotides align to TRBD1. The DNA end is a closer match to TRBJ2-1, so the J assignment may be wrong. This CDR3 comprises 13 residues. Germline V gives CDR1 SNHLY, CDR2 FYNNEI. This CDR3 reads CASSPTGEYEQFF. CDR3 DNA: TGTGCCAGCAGCCCGACAGGGGAGTACGAGCAGTTCTTC.

V is TRBV6-4 and J is TRBJ2-7; the D is unclear. The CDR3 is 16 residues long. CDR1 is MRHNA and CDR2 is SNTAGT in the germline V gene. Deletions cut 2 bases from V and 2 bases from J, with 16 bases between. CDR3 loop: CASSDSLCQLAYEQYF. Written as DNA, the CDR3 is TGTGCCAGCAGTGACAGTCTCTGCCAACTGGCCTACGAGCAGTACTTC.

In this sample, this clone turned up a few times. The chain recombines TRBV2 with TRBJ2-5; 11 bases line up with TRBD2. This CDR3 has 15 amino acids. Trimming cost V 2 bases and J 4 bases; bases outside gene matches: 3. From germline, CDR1 is SNHLY and CDR2 FYNNEI. The CDR3 region is CASSESLAGGETQYF. In DNA, the CDR3 is TGTGCCAGCAGTGAAAGCCTAGCGGGGGGAGAGACCCAGTACTTC.

This clone has ten or more counts. The chain recombines TRBV14 with TRBJ2-3; D assignment may be TRBD1 or TRBD2 (5 bases each). V shed 3 bases and J shed 0 bases, with 10 bases lying between them. Looked up from germline, CDR1 is SGHDN and CDR2 is FVKESK. The CDR3 totals 15 residues. In nucleotides, the CDR3 is TGTGCCAGCAGCCAGTCGTGGGGGAGCACAGATACGCAGTATTTT. This sequence encodes CASSQSWGSTDTQYF.

The chain recombines TRBV19 with TRBJ2-7, with D unresolved. Germline V gene sequence: CDR1 LNHDA, CDR2 SQIVND (reference sequence). Trimming stripped 3 bases from V and 5 bases from J, with 8 bases between. There are 12 residues in the CDR3. The CDR3 is CASSISPHEQYF. CDR3 nucleotide sequence: TGTGCCAGTAGTATCAGTCCCCACGAGCAGTACTTC.